This TCR beta chain was retrieved from a study of blood T cell repertoires in COVID-19. Overall study context: Samples representing acute and convalescent COVID-19 were sourced from the United States, Italy and Spain.

Germline CDR1 and CDR2: SGHNT and YYREEE (reference sequence). CDR3 size: 16 residues. V lost 0 bases, J lost 2 bases, and 3 bases stayed unmatched. The method was immunoSEQ multiplex PCR; TCRdb's version includes in-frame clones alone and lacks a portion of them. The sample consists of tens of thousands of clones, roughly 80% of them appearing once. The sequence was collected from a human donor in a cohort sampled during active COVID-19. Sequenced sample: peripheral blood. V gene TRBV5-4 combines with J gene TRBJ2-3, with TRBD2 matching over 10 bases. CDR3 bases: TGTGCCAGCAGCTTGGCACTAGCGGGGTACACAGATACGCAGTATTTT. As protein: CASSLALAGYTDTQYF.